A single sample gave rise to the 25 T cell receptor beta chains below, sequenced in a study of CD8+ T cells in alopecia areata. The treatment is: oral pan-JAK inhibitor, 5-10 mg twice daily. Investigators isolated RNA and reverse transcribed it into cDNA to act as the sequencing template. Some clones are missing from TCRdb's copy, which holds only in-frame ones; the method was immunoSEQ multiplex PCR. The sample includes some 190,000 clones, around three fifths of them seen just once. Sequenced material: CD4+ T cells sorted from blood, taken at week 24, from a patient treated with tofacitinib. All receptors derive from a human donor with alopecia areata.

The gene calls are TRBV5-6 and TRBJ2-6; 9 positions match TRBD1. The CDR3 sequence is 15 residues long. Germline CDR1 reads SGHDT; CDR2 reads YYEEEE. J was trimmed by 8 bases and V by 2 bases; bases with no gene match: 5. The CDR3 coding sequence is TGTGCCAGCAGCTTACGGGGACAGGGTACCAACGTCCTGACTTTC. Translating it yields CASSLRGQGTNVLTF.

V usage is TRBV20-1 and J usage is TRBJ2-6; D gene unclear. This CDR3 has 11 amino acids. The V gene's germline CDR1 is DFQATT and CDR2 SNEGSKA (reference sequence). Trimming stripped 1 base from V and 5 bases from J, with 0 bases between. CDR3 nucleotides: TGCAGTGCTAGAGGGGCCAACGTCCTGACTTTC. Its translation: CSARGANVLTF.

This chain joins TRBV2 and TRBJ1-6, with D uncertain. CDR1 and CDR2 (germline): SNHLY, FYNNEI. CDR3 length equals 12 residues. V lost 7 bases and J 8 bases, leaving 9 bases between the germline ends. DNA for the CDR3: TGTGCCAGCACCGACGACGATTCACCCCTCCACTTT. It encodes CASTDDDSPLHF.

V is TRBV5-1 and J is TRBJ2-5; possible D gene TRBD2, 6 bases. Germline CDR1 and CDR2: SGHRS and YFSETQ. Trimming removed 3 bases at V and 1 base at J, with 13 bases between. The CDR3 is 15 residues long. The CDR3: CASSYMGGPQETQYF. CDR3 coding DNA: TGCGCCAGCAGCTACATGGGGGGACCCCAAGAGACCCAGTACTTC.

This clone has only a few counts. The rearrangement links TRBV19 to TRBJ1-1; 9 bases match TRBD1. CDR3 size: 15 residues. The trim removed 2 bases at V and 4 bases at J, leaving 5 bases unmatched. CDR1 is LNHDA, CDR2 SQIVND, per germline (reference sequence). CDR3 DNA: TGTGCCAGTAGTATAACAGGGGGCCAGAGCACTGAAGCTTTCTTT. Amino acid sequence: CASSITGGQSTEAFF.

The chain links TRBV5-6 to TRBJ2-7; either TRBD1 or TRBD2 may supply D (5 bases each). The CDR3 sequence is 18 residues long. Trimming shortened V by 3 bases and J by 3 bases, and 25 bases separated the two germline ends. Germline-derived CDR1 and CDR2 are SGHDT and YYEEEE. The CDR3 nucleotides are TGTGCCAGCAGCTCAGTTAAAACTCCGGGACGAGAACGCTACGAGCAGTACTTC. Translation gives CASSSVKTPGRERYEQYF.

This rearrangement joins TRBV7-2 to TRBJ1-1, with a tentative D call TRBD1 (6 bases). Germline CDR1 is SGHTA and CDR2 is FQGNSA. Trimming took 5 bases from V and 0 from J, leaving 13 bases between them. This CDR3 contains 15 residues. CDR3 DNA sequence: TGTGCCAGCAGCAAATATACAGGGCTGAACACTGAAGCTTTCTTT. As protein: CASSKYTGLNTEAFF.

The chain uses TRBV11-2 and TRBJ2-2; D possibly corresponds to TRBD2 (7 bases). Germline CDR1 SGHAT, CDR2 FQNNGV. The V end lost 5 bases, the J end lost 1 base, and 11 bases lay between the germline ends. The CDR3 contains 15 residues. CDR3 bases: TGTGCCAGCAGCCTCGGGGGGCGGAACACCGGGGAGCTGTTTTTT. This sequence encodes CASSLGGRNTGELFF.

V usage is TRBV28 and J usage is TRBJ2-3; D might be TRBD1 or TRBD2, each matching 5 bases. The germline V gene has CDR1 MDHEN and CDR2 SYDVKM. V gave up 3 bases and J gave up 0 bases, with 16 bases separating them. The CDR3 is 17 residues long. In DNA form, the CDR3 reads TGTGCCAGCAGTTTGGGACCAGGTACCACTAGCACAGATACGCAGTATTTT. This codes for CASSLGPGTTSTDTQYF.

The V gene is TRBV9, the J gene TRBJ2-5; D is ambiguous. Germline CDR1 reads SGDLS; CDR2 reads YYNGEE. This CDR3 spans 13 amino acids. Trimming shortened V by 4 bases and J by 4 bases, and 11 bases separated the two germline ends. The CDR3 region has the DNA TGTGCCAGCAGCACCCGGACGGGAGAGACCCAGTACTTC. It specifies CASSTRTGETQYF.

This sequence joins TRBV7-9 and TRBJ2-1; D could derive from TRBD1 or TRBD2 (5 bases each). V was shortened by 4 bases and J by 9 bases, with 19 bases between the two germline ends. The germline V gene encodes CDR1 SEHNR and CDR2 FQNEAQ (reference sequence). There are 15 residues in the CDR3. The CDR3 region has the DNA TGTGCCAGCAGCTCGATGCGAGAACACGGGGCTGAGCAGTTCTTC. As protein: CASSSMREHGAEQFF. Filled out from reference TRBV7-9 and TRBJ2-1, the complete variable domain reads DTGVSQNPRHKITKRGQNVTFRCDPISEHNRLYWYRQTLGQGPEFLTYFQNEAQLEKSRLLSDRFSAERPKGSFSTLEIQRTEQGDSAMYLCASSSMREHGAEQFFGPGTRLTVL.

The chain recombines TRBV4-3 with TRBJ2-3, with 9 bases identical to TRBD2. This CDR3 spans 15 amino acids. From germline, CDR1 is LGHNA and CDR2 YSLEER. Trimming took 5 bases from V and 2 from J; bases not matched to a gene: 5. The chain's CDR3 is CASSRLAGTTDTQYF. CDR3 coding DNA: TGCGCCAGCAGCAGGCTAGCGGGGACCACAGATACGCAGTATTTT.

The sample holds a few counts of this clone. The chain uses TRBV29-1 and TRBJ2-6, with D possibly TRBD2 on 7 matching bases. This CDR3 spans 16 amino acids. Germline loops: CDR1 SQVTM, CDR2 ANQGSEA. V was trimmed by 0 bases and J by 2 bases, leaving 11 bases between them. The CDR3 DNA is TGCAGCGTTGAAGATTTGGGGGGGCCTGGGGCCAACGTCCTGACTTTC. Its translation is CSVEDLGGPGANVLTF.

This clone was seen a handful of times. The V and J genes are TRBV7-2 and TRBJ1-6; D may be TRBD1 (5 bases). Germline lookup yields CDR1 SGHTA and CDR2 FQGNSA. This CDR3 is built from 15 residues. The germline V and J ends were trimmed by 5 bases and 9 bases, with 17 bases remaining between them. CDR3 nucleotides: TGTGCCAGCAGCCCGGACATCCAGAACAGTTCACCCCTCCACTTT. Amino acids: CASSPDIQNSSPLHF.

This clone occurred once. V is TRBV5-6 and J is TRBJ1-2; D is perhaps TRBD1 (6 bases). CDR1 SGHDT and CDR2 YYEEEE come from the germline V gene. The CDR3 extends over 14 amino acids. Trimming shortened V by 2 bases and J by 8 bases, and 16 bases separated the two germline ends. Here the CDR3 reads CASSLRGQGSGYTF. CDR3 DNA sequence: TGTGCCAGCAGCTTAAGAGGGCAGGGGTCAGGCTACACCTTC.

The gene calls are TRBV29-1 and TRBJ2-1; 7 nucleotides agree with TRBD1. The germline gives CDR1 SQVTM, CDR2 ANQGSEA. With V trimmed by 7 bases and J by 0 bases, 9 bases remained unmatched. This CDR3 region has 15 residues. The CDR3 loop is CSAGTASSSYNEQFF. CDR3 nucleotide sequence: TGCAGCGCTGGGACAGCTTCTAGCTCCTACAATGAGCAGTTCTTC.

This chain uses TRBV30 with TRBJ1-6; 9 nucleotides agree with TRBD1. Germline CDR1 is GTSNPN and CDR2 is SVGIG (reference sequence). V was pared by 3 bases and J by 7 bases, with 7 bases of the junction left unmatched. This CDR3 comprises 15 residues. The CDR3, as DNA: TGTGCCTGGAGACTACGGACAGGGGTCAATTCACCCCTCCACTTT. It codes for CAWRLRTGVNSPLHF.

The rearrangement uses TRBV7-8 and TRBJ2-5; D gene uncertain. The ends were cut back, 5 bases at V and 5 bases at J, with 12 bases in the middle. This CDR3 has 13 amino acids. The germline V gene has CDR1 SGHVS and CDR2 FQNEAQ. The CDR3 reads CASSPPVGETQYF. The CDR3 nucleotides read TGTGCCAGCAGCCCCCCGGTTGGGGAGACCCAGTACTTC. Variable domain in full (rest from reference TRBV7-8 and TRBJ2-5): GAGVSQSPRYKVAKRGQDVALRCDPISGHVSLFWYQQALGQGPEFLTYFQNEAQLDKSGLPSDRFFAERPEGSVSTLKIQRTQQEDSAVYLCASSPPVGETQYFGPGTRLLVL.

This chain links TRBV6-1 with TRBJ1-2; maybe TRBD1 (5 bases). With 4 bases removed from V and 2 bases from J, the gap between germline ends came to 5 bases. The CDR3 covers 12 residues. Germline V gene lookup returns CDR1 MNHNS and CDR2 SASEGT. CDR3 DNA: TGTGCCAGCAGTGGGGACAACTATGGCTACACCTTC. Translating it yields CASSGDNYGYTF.

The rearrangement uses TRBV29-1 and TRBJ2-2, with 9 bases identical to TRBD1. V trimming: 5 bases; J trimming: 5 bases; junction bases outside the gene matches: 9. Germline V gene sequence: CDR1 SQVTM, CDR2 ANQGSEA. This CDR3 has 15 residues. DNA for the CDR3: TGCAGCGTTAGGAGGGGGACAGGGCTGACCGGGGAGCTGTTTTTT. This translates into CSVRRGTGLTGELFF.

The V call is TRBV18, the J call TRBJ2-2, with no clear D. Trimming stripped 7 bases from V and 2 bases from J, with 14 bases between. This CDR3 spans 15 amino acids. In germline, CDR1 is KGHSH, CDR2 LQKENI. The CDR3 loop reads CASFPPDENTGELFF. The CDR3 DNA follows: TGTGCCAGCTTCCCCCCGGACGAAAACACCGGGGAGCTGTTTTTT. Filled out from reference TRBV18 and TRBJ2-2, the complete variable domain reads NAGVMQNPRHLVRRRGQEARLRCSPMKGHSHVYWYRQLPEEGLKFMVYLQKENIIDESGMPKERFSAEFPKEGPSILRIQQVVRGDSAAYFCASFPPDENTGELFFGEGSRLTVL.

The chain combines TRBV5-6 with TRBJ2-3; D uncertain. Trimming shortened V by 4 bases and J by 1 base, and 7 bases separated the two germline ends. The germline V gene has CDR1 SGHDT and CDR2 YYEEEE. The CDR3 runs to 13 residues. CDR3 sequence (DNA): TGTGCCAGCAGCCGGACGGGCACAGATACGCAGTATTTT. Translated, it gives CASSRTGTDTQYF.

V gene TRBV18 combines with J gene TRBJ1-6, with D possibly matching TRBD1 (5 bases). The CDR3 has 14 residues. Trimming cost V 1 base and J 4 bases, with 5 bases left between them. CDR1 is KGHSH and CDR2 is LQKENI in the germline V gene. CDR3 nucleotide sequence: TGTGCCAGCTCACCACGACAGTATAATTCACCCCTCCACTTT. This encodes CASSPRQYNSPLHF.

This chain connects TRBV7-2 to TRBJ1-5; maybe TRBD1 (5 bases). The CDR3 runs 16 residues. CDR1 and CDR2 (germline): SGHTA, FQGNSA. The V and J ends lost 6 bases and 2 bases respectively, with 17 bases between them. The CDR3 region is CASSLGPPQGNQPQHF. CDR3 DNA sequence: TGTGCCAGCAGTTTGGGACCGCCCCAAGGCAATCAGCCCCAGCATTTT. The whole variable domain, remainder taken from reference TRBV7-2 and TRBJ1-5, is GAGVSQSPSNKVTEKGKDVELRCDPISGHTALYWYRQSLGQGLEFLIYFQGNSAPDKSGLPSDRFSAERTGGSVSTLTIQRTQQEDSAVYLCASSLGPPQGNQPQHFGDGTRLSIL.

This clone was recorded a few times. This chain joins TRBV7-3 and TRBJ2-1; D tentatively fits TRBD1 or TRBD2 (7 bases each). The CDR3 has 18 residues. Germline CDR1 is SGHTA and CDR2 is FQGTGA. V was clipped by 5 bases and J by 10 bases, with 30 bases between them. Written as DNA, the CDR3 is TGTGCCAGCAGCGGGGAGGGGGCTTCAAGAGCCAGAGGCGCCGAGCAGTTCTTC. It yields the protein CASSGEGASRARGAEQFF.